This TCR beta chain was profiled in a study of blood T cells in healthy people across ages. The CDR3 loop spans 15 amino acids. J was trimmed by 7 bases and V by 6 bases; bases with no gene match: 9. Alongside a J-beta primer mix, a sample-barcoded 5' primer served in a second PCR lasting roughly 7 to 11 cycles. Researchers report that a template-switch adaptor with 12 random nucleotides tagged each cDNA molecule. One entry per CDR3 protein, called by TCRdb with MiXCR from the 5' RACE reads. The sample includes approximately 940,000 distinct CDR3 sequences, roughly 43% of them seen just once. Russia was home to the donors, healthy Caucasian individuals aged roughly 6 to 95. At least 6.5 million PBMCs were isolated per sample. This clonotype occurred once.

The specimen was blood. The receptor was isolated from a man under 40 in good health. The chain has TRBV12-3 or TRBV12-4 and TRBJ1-5, with TRBD1 matching over 10 bases. The CDR3 DNA reads TGTGCCAGCAGCTCCGACAGGGGGCTTTGGCAGCCCCAGCATTTT. Its translation: CASSSDRGLWQPQHF.